The 6 T cell receptor beta chains listed next were all sequenced from one sample in a study of post-analysis software for immune sequencing data (dated by TCRdb to between 2014 and 2016). Their recognized antigens are unknown. Library construction relied on PCR. This sample was sequenced with an Illumina HiSeq 2500. Unique molecular identifiers were incorporated into TCR beta cDNA libraries to reduce PCR and sequencing biases. TCRdb reprocessed the public reads (quality trimming at Q25 with fastp, clone calling with MiXCR) and kept in-frame beta chains. Each record represents a unique CDR3 protein, reported with the most common genes and DNA among its rows. The sample table holds about 810,000 distinct CDR3 sequences, of which around 50% were seen once. The ten most abundant clones make up roughly 4.4% of the sample. Study-wide conclusions, independent of this receptor: Patients showed significantly higher frequencies than controls for a few TRBV segments, among them TRBV5-6, TRBV5-1 and TRBV20-1.

Input material: blood. The receptors shown here come from a girl aged 5-17 years with multiple sclerosis.

This clonotype was observed a handful of times. CDR3 protein: CASSLARGSGLAASYNEQYF. CDR3 bases: TGTGCCAGCAGTTTAGCGAGAGGATCGGGACTAGCGGCCTCCTACAATGAGCAGTACTTC. The genes are TRBV12-3 or TRBV12-4 and TRBJ2-1; 11 nucleotides agree with TRBD2. The closer fit of TRBJ2-7 to the DNA end suggests the J call may be wrong. The CDR3 length is 20 residues.

This chain connects TRBV4-2 to TRBJ2-5; D is possibly TRBD1 (5 bases). In germline, CDR1 is LGHNA, CDR2 YNFKEQ. Between the trimmed V and J ends, which lost 0 bases and 1 base, there was a span of 15 bases. The CDR3 is 17 residues long. CDR3 protein: CASSQDRGPEVQETQYF. CDR3 DNA: TGTGCCAGCAGCCAAGATAGGGGCCCAGAGGTCCAAGAGACCCAGTACTTC.

The gene calls are TRBV7-9 and TRBJ2-4; 8 bases are a match to TRBD1. The V gene's germline CDR1 is SEHNR and CDR2 FQNEAQ (reference sequence). J gave up 8 bases and V 5 bases, and 8 bases lay outside the gene matches. The CDR3 loop spans 14 amino acids. CDR3 in amino acids: CASSRTRGLDIQYF. The CDR3 nucleotides are TGTGCCAGCAGCCGTACCAGGGGGCTGGACATTCAGTACTTC.

This clonotype was seen only a few times. The chain carries TRBV20-1 and TRBJ2-1; unclear D gene. This CDR3 is 12 amino acids long. The V gene's germline CDR1 is DFQATT and CDR2 SNEGSKA (reference sequence). Trimming pared 3 bases from V and 4 bases from J, leaving 7 bases between. The CDR3 reads CSARIQYNEQFF. The DNA of the CDR3 is TGCAGTGCTAGGATCCAGTACAATGAGCAGTTCTTC.

This rearrangement joins TRBV20-1 to TRBJ2-3; TRBD2 aligns across 7 bases. The CDR3 contains 16 residues. V lost 1 base to trimming and J lost 3 bases; unmatched junction nucleotides: 10. Germline CDR1 DFQATT, CDR2 SNEGSKA (reference sequence). CDR3 DNA sequence: TGCAGTGCTAGAGGCACAGGCATTAGCGGGACAGATACGCAGTATTTT. This sequence encodes CSARGTGISGTDTQYF.

This chain connects TRBV5-1 to TRBJ2-5, with 10 bases lining up with TRBD2. Germline-derived CDR1 and CDR2 are SGHRS and YFSETQ. Losses at the gene ends were 3 bases for V and 9 bases for J; bases not matched to a gene: 11. The CDR3 is 15 amino acids. The CDR3 DNA reads TGCGCCAGCAGCTCTACTAGCGGGACGGGGAGCTCCCAGTACTTC. This sequence encodes CASSSTSGTGSSQYF.